One sample yielded the 14 T cell receptor beta chains listed below, sequenced in a study of blood T cell repertoires in COVID-19. Profiling relied on immunoSEQ multiplex PCR, and the TCRdb table lists in-frame clones only, not all of them. The sample lists some 29,000 clones; 70% to 90% were seen once. The source material was peripheral blood. Source of these receptors: an elderly woman with COVID-19, enrolled during active disease.

This clone was recorded only once. CDR3 nucleotides: TGTGCCAGCAGCGTCTCCGGGACAGGTGATTCACCCCTCCACTTT. Its translation: CASSVSGTGDSPLHF. The chain has TRBV9 and TRBJ1-6; 8 bases map to TRBD1. Germline loops: CDR1 SGDLS, CDR2 YYNGEE. This CDR3 is built from 15 residues. Trimming cost V 2 bases and J 8 bases; bases outside gene matches: 6.

This clone was picked up one time. The chain joins TRBV2 to TRBJ1-3, with 8 bases fitting TRBD1. The CDR3 totals 14 residues. The V gene's germline CDR1 is SNHLY and CDR2 FYNNEI. The V and J ends lost 5 bases and 8 bases, in that order; junction bases with no gene match: 8. This CDR3 is CASSTQGAGDTIYF. CDR3 nucleotides: TGTGCCAGCAGTACCCAGGGGGCCGGGGACACCATATATTTT.

This chain links TRBV18 with TRBJ2-1; TRBD1 matches at 10 bases. J gave up 3 bases and V 6 bases, and 5 bases lay outside the gene matches. Germline V lookup: CDR1 KGHSH, CDR2 LQKENI. The CDR3 runs to 15 residues. The CDR3, as DNA: TGTGCCAGCTCCCCCGGGACAGGGGACTACAATGAGCAGTTCTTC. This gives the protein CASSPGTGDYNEQFF.

V gene TRBV12-3 or TRBV12-4 combines with J gene TRBJ2-7; D ambiguous. Trimming cost V 5 bases and J 2 bases, with 7 bases left between them. This CDR3 spans 12 amino acids. The CDR3 region has the DNA TGTGCCAGCAGTAGAGTCGCCTACGAGCAGTACTTC. Its protein is CASSRVAYEQYF.

The chain uses TRBV11-1 and TRBJ2-1; possible D gene TRBD1, 5 bases. Trimming removed 3 bases at V and 5 bases at J, with 11 bases between. CDR1 is SGHAT and CDR2 is FQDESV in the germline V gene (reference sequence). The CDR3 is 14 amino acids. The CDR3 DNA reads TGTGCCAGCAGCTTGTCCAGGGCTAACAATGAGCAGTTCTTC. Amino acids: CASSLSRANNEQFF.

The rearrangement joins TRBV29-1 to TRBJ2-5; TRBD2 is a possible D gene (5 bases). The V gene lost 8 bases and the J gene lost 0 bases, with 19 bases spanning the gap. From germline, CDR1 is SQVTM and CDR2 ANQGSEA. The CDR3 is 15 residues long. The CDR3, as DNA: TGCAGCCCCGGGGATCGTGTTAGGTACCAAGAGACCCAGTACTTC. This sequence encodes CSPGDRVRYQETQYF.

This clone was detected only once. V is TRBV30 and J is TRBJ1-3; no clear D. This CDR3 has 11 residues. V was trimmed by 5 bases and J by 4 bases, leaving 6 bases between them. Germline lookup yields CDR1 GTSNPN and CDR2 SVGIG (reference sequence). As DNA, the CDR3 is TGTGCCTGGGAGCCGGGAAACACCATATATTTT. It yields the protein CAWEPGNTIYF.

V usage is TRBV27 and J usage is TRBJ2-3; possible D gene TRBD2, 6 bases. V was trimmed by 1 base and J by 4 bases, leaving 6 bases between them. The CDR3 loop spans 13 amino acids. Looked up from germline, CDR1 is MNHEY and CDR2 is SMNVEV (reference sequence). The CDR3 reads CASSLWGADTQYF. The CDR3 DNA is TGTGCCAGCAGTTTATGGGGGGCAGATACGCAGTATTTT.

This chain links TRBV5-4 with TRBJ1-1; D ambiguous. The CDR3 covers 14 residues. CDR1 SGHNT and CDR2 YYREEE come from the germline V gene (reference sequence). V was trimmed by 0 bases and J by 1 base, leaving 7 bases between them. CDR3 nucleotides: TGTGCCAGCAGCTTGGAGCGGCAGAACACTGAAGCTTTCTTT. Amino acid sequence: CASSLERQNTEAFF.

The sample holds one count of this clone. The V call is TRBV5-1, the J call TRBJ2-5; D is possibly TRBD1 (5 bases). Per germline, CDR1 SGHRS and CDR2 YFSETQ. The CDR3 runs 15 residues. With 2 bases removed from V and 2 bases from J, the gap between germline ends came to 13 bases. The CDR3 DNA sequence: TGCGCCAGCAGCTTTCAAGGGGCAGGGCAAGAGACCCAGTACTTC. Protein: CASSFQGAGQETQYF.

The chain recombines TRBV30 with TRBJ2-1, with 10 bases fitting TRBD2. J was trimmed by 7 bases and V by 3 bases; bases with no gene match: 9. The CDR3 is made up of 15 amino acids. Germline V CDR1 and CDR2: GTSNPN, SVGIG (reference sequence). Here the CDR3 reads CAWSLSGGGRNEQFF. The CDR3 coding sequence is TGTGCCTGGAGCCTAAGCGGGGGGGGCCGAAATGAGCAGTTCTTC.

The rearrangement joins TRBV29-1 to TRBJ2-7; D remains unclear. The CDR3 contains 11 residues. Trimming took 6 bases from V and 3 from J, leaving 9 bases between them. Germline V gives CDR1 SQVTM, CDR2 ANQGSEA. CDR3 nucleotides: TGCAGCGTAACTCTCCGCTACGAGCAGTACTTC. Protein: CSVTLRYEQYF.

The V call is TRBV3-1 (or the pseudogene TRBV3-2), the J call TRBJ2-3; 7 bases fit TRBD1. From germline, CDR1 is LGHDT and CDR2 YNNKEL (reference sequence). With 6 bases clipped from V and 2 bases from J, the junction kept 8 bases outside the gene matches. CDR3 length: 15 residues. The CDR3 reads CASSKTGPTTDTQYF. CDR3 nucleotide sequence: TGTGCCAGCAGTAAGACAGGGCCCACCACAGATACGCAGTATTTT.

The chain's CDR3 is CASSPLGLAVTDTQYF. DNA of the CDR3: TGTGCCAGCAGCCCCCTTGGACTAGCGGTCACAGATACGCAGTATTTT. The chain employs TRBV7-2 and TRBJ2-3; 10 nucleotides agree with TRBD2. After removal of 5 bases from V and 2 bases from J, the junction contained 7 bases not matched to a gene. This CDR3 spans 16 amino acids. Germline assignment: CDR1 SGHTA and CDR2 FQGNSA.